The source of this T cell receptor beta chain is a study of beta chain features in type 1 diabetes. Overall study results and limits: For Type 1 diabetes patients, all four CD4+ subsets carried TCRB CDR3s that were moderately but significantly shorter. Cells with high TCR expression could be over-represented when cDNA is sequenced.

Every bit of the isolated RNA underwent reverse transcription, so sequencing read expressed TCRB transcripts. Sequenced by immunoSEQ multiplex PCR; TCRdb stores in-frame clones only, minus some. Altogether around 450,000 clones are present, 11% being singletons, with the ten largest covering approximately 0.05%. This clone turned up a few times. Its target is not known. V lost 3 bases, J lost 11 bases, and 5 bases stayed unmatched. Per the germline V gene, CDR1 is MGHRA and CDR2 is YSYEKL. The CDR3 extends over 12 amino acids. Using CD45RO/CCR7/CD25/CD127/CD95/CD27, CD4+ naive, central memory, regulatory and stem cell-like memory cells were sorted. Once sorted, every population was more than 95% pure.

This rearrangement joins TRBV4-1 to TRBJ2-3, with 7 positions matching TRBD1. What was sequenced was naive CD4+ T cells from blood. This TCR derives from a woman younger than 30 in good health. The CDR3 region has the DNA TGCGCCAGCAGCCAGGACAGGTTTAGGCAGTATTTT. Amino acids: CASSQDRFRQYF.